The clone carrying this T cell receptor beta chain has ten or more counts. This sample is part of a study of T cells in Graves' hyperthyroidism and ophthalmopathy. Turning to the study itself: Peripheral blood was acquired at first diagnosis, ahead of any therapy whatsoever.

Source material for PBMCs was more than 9.5 ml fresh peripheral blood. The CDR3 spans 15 residues. Trimming cost V 4 bases and J 0 bases, with 15 bases left between them. Germline-derived CDR1 and CDR2 are SQVTM and ANQGSEA. Amplification of TCR beta CDR3 regions was performed using RNA transcripts as template. RT-PCR in the first round (using the HTBI primer set) targeted the TCR CDR3. TCRdb reanalysed the multiplex PCR reads using MiXCR and keeps one entry per CDR3 protein. The sample holds over 400,000 distinct CDR3 sequences; roughly 22% are singletons and the top ten take around 50%. The receptor was derived from a woman aged 70-85 years with Graves' ophthalmopathy. The genes are TRBV29-1 and TRBJ1-2; a possible D gene is TRBD1 (5 bases). The sample taken for sequencing was blood. The CDR3 protein is CSVGVTTDPNYGYTF. The CDR3, as DNA: TGCAGCGTTGGGGTGACGACAGATCCTAACTATGGCTACACCTTC.